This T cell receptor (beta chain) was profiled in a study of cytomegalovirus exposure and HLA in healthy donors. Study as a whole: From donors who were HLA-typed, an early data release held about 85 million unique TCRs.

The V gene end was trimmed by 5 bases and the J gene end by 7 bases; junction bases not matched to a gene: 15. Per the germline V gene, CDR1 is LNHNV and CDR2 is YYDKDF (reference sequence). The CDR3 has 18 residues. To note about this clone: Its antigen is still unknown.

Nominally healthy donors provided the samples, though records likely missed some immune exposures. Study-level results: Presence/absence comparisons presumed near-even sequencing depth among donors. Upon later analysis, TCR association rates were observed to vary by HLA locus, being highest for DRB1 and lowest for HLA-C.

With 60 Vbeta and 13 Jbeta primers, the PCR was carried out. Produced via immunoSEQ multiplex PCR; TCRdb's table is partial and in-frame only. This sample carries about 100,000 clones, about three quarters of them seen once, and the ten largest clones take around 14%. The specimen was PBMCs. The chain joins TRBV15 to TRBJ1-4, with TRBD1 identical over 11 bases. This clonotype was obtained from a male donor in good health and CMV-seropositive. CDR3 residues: CATSRGTGQGGFGEKLFF. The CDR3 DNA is TGTGCCACCAGCCGGGGAACGGGACAGGGGGGTTTCGGTGAAAAACTGTTTTTT.